The 10 T cell receptor beta chains below were found in one sample sequenced in a study of tumor-infiltrating lymphocytes in localized non-small cell lung cancer. Sequencing was performed with immunoSEQ multiplex PCR; in TCRdb, only in-frame clones are kept and a portion is missing. The repertoire has about 8,400 clones, over 60% of them found once; the top ten carry 4.5% to 5.5%. Material: lung tumor tissue. Receptors were obtained from a human donor with non-small cell lung cancer.

The V and J genes are TRBV30 and TRBJ2-5; D ambiguous. Germline values: CDR1 GTSNPN, CDR2 SVGIG (reference sequence). V dropped 1 base and J dropped 4 bases, with 10 bases sitting between them. The CDR3 is made up of 13 amino acids. This CDR3 is CAWSGPIPETQYF. DNA of the CDR3: TGTGCCTGGAGTGGGCCCATTCCAGAGACCCAGTACTTC.

With respect to this clone: The junction departs from the called germline gene at one end, perhaps through a read error. The chain combines TRBV7-2 with TRBJ1-2, with a tentative D call TRBD1 (6 bases). The germline V gene has CDR1 SGHTA and CDR2 FQGNSA. This CDR3 is built from 15 residues. In nucleotides, the CDR3 is TGCGCCAGCAGCCTAGGACAGTCCTCAAACTATGGCTACACCTTC. This translates into CASSLGQSSNYGYTF. The variable domain in full, with the rest retrieved from reference TRBV7-2 and TRBJ1-2, is GAGVSQSPSNKVTEKGKDVELRCDPISGHTALYWYRQSLGQGLEFLIYFQGNSAPDKSGLPSDRFSAERTGGSVSTLTIQRTQQEDSAVYLCASSLGQSSNYGYTFGSGTRLTVV.

The chain uses TRBV9 and TRBJ2-2, with 7 bases identical to TRBD1. The CDR3 runs to 16 residues. Germline CDR1 reads SGDLS; CDR2 reads YYNGEE. The J segment lost 2 bases and the V segment lost 3 bases, leaving 7 bases of the junction unmatched. In DNA, the CDR3 is TGTGCCAGCAGCGCCCGACAGGGCCTCAACACCGGGGAGCTGTTTTTT. This sequence encodes CASSARQGLNTGELFF.

This rearrangement joins TRBV18 to TRBJ1-2, with 7 bases fitting TRBD1. V dropped 4 bases and J dropped 4; count of bases not matched to a gene: 9. From germline, CDR1 is KGHSH and CDR2 LQKENI. The CDR3 contains 15 residues. The chain's CDR3 is CASSRSRDSIYGYTF. The CDR3 DNA is TGTGCCAGCTCACGCTCCCGGGACAGCATCTATGGCTACACCTTC.

This chain connects TRBV6-1 to TRBJ2-7; no definite D call. Germline V gives CDR1 MNHNS, CDR2 SASEGT. Trimming removed 8 bases at V and 4 bases at J, with 12 bases between. CDR3 length: 12 amino acids. The CDR3 bases are TGTGCCAGCGGCCTAGGGCTATACGAGCAGTACTTC. Protein product: CASGLGLYEQYF.

This clone was detected a few times. V and J are TRBV10-1 and TRBJ1-5, with D unresolved. CDR1 WNHNN and CDR2 SYGVQD come from the germline V gene (reference sequence). The germline V and J ends were trimmed by 7 bases and 7 bases, with 5 bases remaining between them. The CDR3 covers 10 residues. CDR3 amino acids: CASIVQPQHF. The CDR3, as DNA: TGCGCCAGCATCGTCCAGCCCCAGCATTTT.

This clone appeared a single time. For the CDR3, the DNA is TGCAGCGTTGAACCCCGGGACAGGGGCGGCTACACCTTC. Protein sequence: CSVEPRDRGGYTF. This sequence joins TRBV29-1 and TRBJ1-2; 10 bases fit TRBD1. CDR1 and CDR2 (germline): SQVTM, ANQGSEA. The CDR3 is 13 amino acids. J lost 8 bases, V lost 2 bases, and 5 bases had no gene match.

This CDR3 is CASSQLQRLAGGLFTDTQYF. The DNA of the CDR3 is TGTGCCAGCAGCCAACTTCAGCGACTAGCGGGAGGGCTTTTCACAGATACGCAGTATTTT. V and J are TRBV4-2 and TRBJ2-3; the match to TRBD2 covers 14 bases. The CDR3 loop spans 20 amino acids. Trimming at V came to 2 bases and at J to 2 bases, leaving 12 bases not matched to a gene. Germline lookup yields CDR1 LGHNA and CDR2 YNFKEQ.

The chain has TRBV7-2 and TRBJ1-5, with TRBD1 as a possible D gene (5 bases). V was trimmed by 0 bases and J by 7 bases, leaving 13 bases between them. The CDR3 runs 15 residues. The V gene's germline CDR1 is SGHTA and CDR2 FQGNSA. CDR3 protein: CASSLAVGGLQPQHF. In DNA form, the CDR3 reads TGTGCCAGCAGCTTAGCTGTTGGGGGATTGCAGCCCCAGCATTTT.

The chain uses TRBV18 and TRBJ1-6; D unclear. This CDR3 is built from 16 residues. Trimming stripped 2 bases from V and 6 bases from J, with 14 bases between. The V gene's germline CDR1 is KGHSH and CDR2 LQKENI. The CDR3 here is CASSPAGLDSNSPLHF. CDR3 sequence (DNA): TGTGCCAGCTCACCAGCTGGACTCGATTCTAATTCACCCCTCCACTTT.